This T cell receptor beta chain stems from a study of CD8 T cells in Susac syndrome. The CDR3 is 14 amino acids. With 9 bases removed from V and 0 bases from J, the gap between germline ends came to 12 bases. Germline loops: CDR1 LGHDT, CDR2 YNNKEL (reference sequence). The RNA, about 0.45 to 1 ug, was put through reverse transcription using random hexamers. Via MiXCR, TCRdb re-called the immunoSEQ multiplex PCR reads, giving one row per CDR3 protein. The sample contains 300,000 to 350,000 distinct CDR3 sequences, about 90% of which appear only once. V gene TRBV3-1 combines with J gene TRBJ1-3; no clear D. This TCR derives from a human donor with multiple sclerosis. Sequencing used CD4+ T cells from PBMCs. The CDR3 DNA reads as TGTGCCAGTTCAGACCGGGGCTCTGGAAACACCATATATTTT. Its translation: CASSDRGSGNTIYF.